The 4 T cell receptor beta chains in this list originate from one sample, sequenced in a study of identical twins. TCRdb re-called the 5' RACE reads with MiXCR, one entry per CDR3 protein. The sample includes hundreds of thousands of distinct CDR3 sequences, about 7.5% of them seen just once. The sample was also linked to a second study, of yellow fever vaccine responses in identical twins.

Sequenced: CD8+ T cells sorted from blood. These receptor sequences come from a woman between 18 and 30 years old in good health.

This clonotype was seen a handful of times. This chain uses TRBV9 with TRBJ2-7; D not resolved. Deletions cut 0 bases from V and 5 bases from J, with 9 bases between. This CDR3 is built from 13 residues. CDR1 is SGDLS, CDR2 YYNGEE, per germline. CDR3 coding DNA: TGTGCCAGCAGCGTAGGCGGAACCGACGAGCAGTACTTC. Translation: CASSVGGTDEQYF.

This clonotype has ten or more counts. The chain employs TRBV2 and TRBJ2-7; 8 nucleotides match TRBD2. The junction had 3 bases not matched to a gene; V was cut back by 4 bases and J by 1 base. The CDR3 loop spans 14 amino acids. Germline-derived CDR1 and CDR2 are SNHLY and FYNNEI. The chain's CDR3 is CASSGSGGSYEQYF. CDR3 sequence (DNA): TGTGCCAGCAGTGGGTCGGGAGGGTCCTACGAGCAGTACTTC. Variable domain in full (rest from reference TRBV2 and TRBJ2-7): EPEVTQTPSHQVTQMGQEVILRCVPISNHLYFYWYRQILGQKVEFLVSFYNNEISEKSEIFDDQFSVERPDGSNFTLKIRSTKLEDSAMYFCASSGSGGSYEQYFGPGTRLTVT.

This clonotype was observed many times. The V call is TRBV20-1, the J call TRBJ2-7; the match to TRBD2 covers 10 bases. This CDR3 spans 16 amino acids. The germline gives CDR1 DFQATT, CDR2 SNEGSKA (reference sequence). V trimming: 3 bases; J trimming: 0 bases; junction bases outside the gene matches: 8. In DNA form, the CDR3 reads TGCAGTGCTAGGCTACCTGCTAGCGGGAGCTCCTACGAGCAGTACTTC. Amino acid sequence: CSARLPASGSSYEQYF.

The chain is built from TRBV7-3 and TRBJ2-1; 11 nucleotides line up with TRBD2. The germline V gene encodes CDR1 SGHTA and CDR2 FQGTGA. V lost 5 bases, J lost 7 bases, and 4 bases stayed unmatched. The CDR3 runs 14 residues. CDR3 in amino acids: CASSLAGGKNEQFF. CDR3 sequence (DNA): TGTGCCAGCAGCCTAGCGGGAGGAAAAAATGAGCAGTTCTTC. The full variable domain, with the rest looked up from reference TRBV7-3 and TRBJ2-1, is GAGVSQTPSNKVTEKGKYVELRCDPISGHTALYWYRQSLGQGPEFLIYFQGTGAADDSGLPNDRFFAVRPEGSVSTLKIQRTERGDSAVYLCASSLAGGKNEQFFGPGTRLTVL.